The sequence of this T cell receptor (beta chain) was determined in a study of cytomegalovirus exposure and HLA in healthy donors. Study context: HLA-typed donors contributed some 77 million unique TCRs, which were held in an early data release. Study results and caveats: Prior analysis indicated that the majority of TCR beta V segments exhibited productivity approximately 90% or approximately 30% of the time. As was reported, the HLA-A and HLA-B alleles of most subjects were accurately predicted from TCR beta sequences. Sequencing had likely introduced a cluster of highly shared sequence variants as an artifact.

Regarding this clone: Its antigen remains unknown.

This CDR3 region has 13 residues. Germline CDR1 and CDR2: SGDLS and YYNGEE. V dropped 0 bases and J dropped 7 bases, with 11 bases sitting between them. Primers for the PCR totalled 60 Vbeta and 13 Jbeta. Repertoires were generated with immunoSEQ multiplex PCR, while TCRdb's copy carries only in-frame clones and drops some. The sample holds more than 150,000 clones, roughly 90% seen once. Sequencing input: PBMCs. The receptor comes from a girl in the first two years of life in good health and CMV-seronegative. J is TRBJ2-7 and V is TRBV9; a possible D gene is TRBD1 (6 bases). CDR3 DNA sequence: TGTGCCAGCAGCGTAGGGGTAGGGGGAGAGCAGTACTTC. Amino acids: CASSVGVGGEQYF.